The 18 T cell receptor beta chains presented below share a single source sample, sequenced in a study of blood T cell repertoires in COVID-19. TCRdb's table, derived via immunoSEQ multiplex PCR, lists solely in-frame clones and lacks some. This sample has just over 250,000 clones, with roughly 80% found just once. The specimen was PBMCs or T cells enriched from blood (not recorded which). The receptors come from a man under 40 with acute COVID-19.

This chain uses TRBV11-3 with TRBJ1-1, with 8 bases aligning to TRBD1. This CDR3 is built from 15 residues. J was trimmed by 3 bases and V by 5 bases; bases with no gene match: 8. Germline V gene lookup returns CDR1 SGHNT and CDR2 YENEEA. Here the CDR3 reads CASSRSETGDTEAFF. CDR3 DNA sequence: TGTGCCAGCAGCCGTTCGGAGACAGGGGACACTGAAGCTTTCTTT.

This rearrangement joins TRBV11-3 to TRBJ2-3, with TRBD2 matching 9 bases. The junction had 13 bases not matched to a gene; V was cut back by 2 bases and J by 4 bases. The CDR3 covers 18 residues. Germline values: CDR1 SGHNT, CDR2 YENEEA. The CDR3 protein is CASSLNRAAGGPSDTQYF. The CDR3 bases are TGTGCCAGCAGCTTAAATCGGGCAGCGGGAGGCCCCTCAGATACGCAGTATTTT.

The chain carries TRBV2 and TRBJ2-1; TRBD1 might be the D (6 bases). The germline V gene encodes CDR1 SNHLY and CDR2 FYNNEI. Trimming left V 2 bases short and J 7 bases short, with 12 bases between. The CDR3 extends over 14 amino acids. CDR3 coding DNA: TGTGCCAGCAGTGAACTCGGGACAACGAATGAGCAGTTCTTC. Amino acid sequence: CASSELGTTNEQFF.

The CDR3 reads CASSLLVGQGSNTGELFF. In DNA, the CDR3 is TGTGCCAGCAGTTTACTCGTAGGACAGGGATCAAACACCGGGGAGCTGTTTTTT. This chain connects TRBV27 to TRBJ2-2; 8 bases map to TRBD1. Germline CDR1 is MNHEY and CDR2 is SMNVEV (reference sequence). After removal of 2 bases from V and 2 bases from J, the junction contained 10 bases not matched to a gene. This CDR3 contains 18 residues.

The chain links TRBV18 to TRBJ2-7; 8 bases are shared with TRBD1. The length of the CDR3 is 14 residues. The germline CDR1 and CDR2 sequences are KGHSH and LQKENI. J gave up 3 bases and V 4 bases, and 5 bases lay outside the gene matches. The CDR3 DNA reads as TGTGCCAGCTCACAAGGACAGGGCGGCTACGAGCAGTACGTC. This gives the protein CASSQGQGGYEQYV.

V is TRBV6-5 and J is TRBJ2-2; D remains unclear. The CDR3 spans 11 residues. The V gene's germline CDR1 is MNHEY and CDR2 SVGAGI. CDR3 nucleotide sequence: TGTATGAGCTCGGGCACCGGGGAGCTGTTTTTT. Translated: CMSSGTGELFF.

Remarks on this clone: Germline is not matched at one junction end, which may reflect a read error. This chain connects TRBV5-1 to TRBJ1-3, with 10 bases identical to TRBD1. The CDR3 extends over 16 amino acids. CDR1 SGHRS and CDR2 YFSETQ come from the germline V gene. DNA for the CDR3: TGTGCCAGCAGCTTGTTGGGGACAGGGGTCGGAAACACCATATATTTT. It is translated as CASSLLGTGVGNTIYF.

The chain carries TRBV28 and TRBJ1-2; 10 bases agree with TRBD1. The CDR3 spans 15 residues. The V and J ends lost 1 base and 4 bases, in that order; junction bases with no gene match: 3. The V gene's germline CDR1 is MDHEN and CDR2 SYDVKM. In DNA form, the CDR3 reads TGTGCCAGCAGTTTATCGGGACAGGGGATCTATGGCTACACCTTC. This sequence encodes CASSLSGQGIYGYTF.

V and J are TRBV7-3 and TRBJ2-3; 7 bases map to TRBD2. V was pared by 5 bases and J by 9 bases, with 11 bases of the junction left unmatched. Germline lookup yields CDR1 SGHTA and CDR2 FQGTGA. The length of the CDR3 is 14 residues. CDR3 amino acids: CASSPAGSVSTQYF. DNA for the CDR3: TGTGCCAGCAGCCCAGCGGGGAGCGTGTCGACGCAGTATTTT.

The gene calls are TRBV4-3 and TRBJ2-1, with 7 positions matching TRBD2. Looked up from germline, CDR1 is LGHNA and CDR2 is YSLEER. The CDR3 has 15 amino acids. J lost 1 base, V lost 2 bases, and 2 bases had no gene match. CDR3 loop: CASSQKRDSYNEQFF. Written as DNA, the CDR3 is TGCGCCAGCAGCCAAAAGCGGGATTCCTACAATGAGCAGTTCTTC.

V is TRBV3-1 (or the pseudogene TRBV3-2) and J is TRBJ2-3; 7 bases line up with TRBD1. This CDR3 comprises 15 residues. Germline CDR1 reads LGHDT; CDR2 reads YNNKEL (reference sequence). The V gene end was trimmed by 5 bases and the J gene end by 1 base; junction bases not matched to a gene: 6. Here the CDR3 reads CASSEGQERTDTQYF. The CDR3 nucleotides are TGTGCCAGCAGCGAAGGACAGGAGCGCACAGATACGCAGTATTTT.

V is TRBV2 and J is TRBJ2-1, with 8 bases lining up with TRBD1. The junction had 5 bases not matched to a gene; V was cut back by 4 bases and J by 9 bases. The CDR3 consists of 13 residues. Looked up from germline, CDR1 is SNHLY and CDR2 is FYNNEI. In nucleotides, the CDR3 is TGTGCCAGCAGTGTGCAGGGGGCAGGTGAGCAGTTCTTC. This encodes CASSVQGAGEQFF.

This chain connects TRBV7-9 to TRBJ1-5; TRBD1 might be the D (5 bases). Looked up from germline, CDR1 is SEHNR and CDR2 is FQNEAQ (reference sequence). The CDR3 runs to 14 residues. V lost 3 bases and J lost 3, with 9 bases in between. DNA for the CDR3: TGTGCCAGCAGCTTGGGGGGGTTCAATCAGCCCCAGCATTTT. Its protein is CASSLGGFNQPQHF.

The V gene is TRBV19, the J gene TRBJ1-2, with D perhaps TRBD1 (6 bases). Trimming stripped 0 bases from V and 7 bases from J, with 12 bases between. The CDR3 covers 14 residues. Per the germline V gene, CDR1 is LNHDA and CDR2 is SQIVND (reference sequence). The DNA for the CDR3 is TGTGCCAGTAGTATAGATGGGGGCCTCGGTGGCTACACCTTC. Protein: CASSIDGGLGGYTF. Full variable domain (rest looked up from reference TRBV19 and TRBJ1-2): DGGITQSPKYLFRKEGQNVTLSCEQNLNHDAMYWYRQDPGQGLRLIYYSQIVNDFQKGDIAEGYSVSREKKESFPLTVTSAQKNPTAFYLCASSIDGGLGGYTFGSGTRLTVV.

The chain uses TRBV6-5 and TRBJ1-1; D might be TRBD1 (6 bases). The germline gives CDR1 MNHEY, CDR2 SVGAGI. Trimming left V 3 bases short and J 5 bases short, with 10 bases between. The length of the CDR3 is 13 residues. CDR3 DNA sequence: TGTGCCAGCAGTTATGGGGGCGTTACTGAAGCTTTCTTT. It translates to CASSYGGVTEAFF.

A word on this clone: A junction end diverges from the germline sequence, so it may reflect a read error. The chain has TRBV5-1 and TRBJ1-1; the D is unclear. Germline V gene data show CDR1 as SGHRS and CDR2 as YFSETQ. The CDR3 is 14 amino acids. CDR3 sequence (DNA): TGTGCCAGCAGCGAAAATACGCTCCAGACTGAAGCTTTCTTT. Translated, it gives CASSENTLQTEAFF. The full variable domain, in which reference TRBV5-1 and TRBJ1-1 provide the parts outside the CDR3, is KAGVTQTPRYLIKTRGQQVTLSCSPISGHRSVSWYQQTPGQGLQFLFEYFSETQRNKGNFPGRFSGRQFSNSRSEMNVSTLELGDSALYLCASSENTLQTEAFFGQGTRLTVV.

The rearrangement uses TRBV6-5 and TRBJ2-2, with D perhaps matching TRBD1 (7 bases). CDR3 size: 15 residues. Trimming shortened V by 6 bases and J by 5 bases, and 16 bases separated the two germline ends. Germline V gene sequence: CDR1 MNHEY, CDR2 SVGAGI. CDR3 in amino acids: CASSRLQGGTGELFF. DNA of the CDR3: TGTGCCAGCAGCCGACTGCAGGGGGGTACCGGGGAGCTGTTTTTT.

The rearrangement uses TRBV9 and TRBJ2-2; D uncertain. Deletions cut 4 bases from V and 6 bases from J, with 19 bases between. The CDR3 has 16 amino acids. Germline CDR1 reads SGDLS; CDR2 reads YYNGEE. The CDR3 nucleotides are TGTGCCAGCAGCCCCACCCGCAGGATACCTCCCGGGGAGCTGTTTTTT. Translating it yields CASSPTRRIPPGELFF.